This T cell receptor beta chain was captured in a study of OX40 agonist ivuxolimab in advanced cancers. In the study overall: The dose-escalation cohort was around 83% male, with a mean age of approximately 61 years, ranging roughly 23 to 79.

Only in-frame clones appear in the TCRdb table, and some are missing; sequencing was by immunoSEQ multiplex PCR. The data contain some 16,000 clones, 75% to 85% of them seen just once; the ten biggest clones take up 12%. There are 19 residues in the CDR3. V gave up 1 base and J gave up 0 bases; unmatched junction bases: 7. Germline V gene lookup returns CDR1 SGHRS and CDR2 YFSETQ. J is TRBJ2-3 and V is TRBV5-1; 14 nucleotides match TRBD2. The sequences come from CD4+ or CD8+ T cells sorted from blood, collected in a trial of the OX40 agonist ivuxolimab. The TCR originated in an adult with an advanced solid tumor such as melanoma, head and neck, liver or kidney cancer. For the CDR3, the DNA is TGCGCCAGCAGCTTGACCGGACTAGCGGGGGGCCCCAGCACAGATACGCAGTATTTT. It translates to CASSLTGLAGGPSTDTQYF.